This paragraph reports one TCR beta chain. The sample originates from a study of blood T cell repertoires in COVID-19. In the study overall: In each case, the material was cDNA or gDNA derived from T cells, B-cell-depleted T cells, or PBMCs.

The CDR3 runs to 17 residues. The J segment lost 7 bases and the V segment lost 4 bases, leaving 13 bases of the junction unmatched. Germline lookup yields CDR1 SGHRS and CDR2 YFSETQ. Original data processing: The assay estimated nucleated cells by amplifying reference gene primers. Libraries were prepared by immunoSEQ multiplex PCR; TCRdb keeps only in-frame clonotypes and omits some of them. The V and J calls and clone size are taken from that table; D and trimming were inferred from the DNA. Of about 250,000 clones in the sample, over 75% were seen once. The rearrangement links TRBV5-1 to TRBJ2-2; 10 bases line up with TRBD1. The sequenced sample was peripheral blood. The receptor comes from a middle-aged man with active or convalescent COVID-19. CDR3 region: CASSTTIDRGQGGELFF. The CDR3 coding sequence is TGCGCCAGCAGCACCACCATCGACAGGGGGCAGGGCGGGGAGCTGTTTTTT.